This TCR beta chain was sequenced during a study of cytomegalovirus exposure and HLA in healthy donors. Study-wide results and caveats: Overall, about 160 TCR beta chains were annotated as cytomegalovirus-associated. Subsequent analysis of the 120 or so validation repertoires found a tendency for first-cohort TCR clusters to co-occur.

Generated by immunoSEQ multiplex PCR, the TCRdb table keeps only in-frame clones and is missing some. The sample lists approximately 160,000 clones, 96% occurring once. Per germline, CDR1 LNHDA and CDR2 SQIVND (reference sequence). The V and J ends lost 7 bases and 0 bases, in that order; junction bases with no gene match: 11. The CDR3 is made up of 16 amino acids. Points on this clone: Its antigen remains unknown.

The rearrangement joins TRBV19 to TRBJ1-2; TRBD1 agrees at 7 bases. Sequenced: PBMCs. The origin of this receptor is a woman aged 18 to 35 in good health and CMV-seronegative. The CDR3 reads CASIGRYRGSNYGYTF. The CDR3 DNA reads TGTGCCAGTATAGGCCGGTACAGGGGTTCTAACTATGGCTACACCTTC.